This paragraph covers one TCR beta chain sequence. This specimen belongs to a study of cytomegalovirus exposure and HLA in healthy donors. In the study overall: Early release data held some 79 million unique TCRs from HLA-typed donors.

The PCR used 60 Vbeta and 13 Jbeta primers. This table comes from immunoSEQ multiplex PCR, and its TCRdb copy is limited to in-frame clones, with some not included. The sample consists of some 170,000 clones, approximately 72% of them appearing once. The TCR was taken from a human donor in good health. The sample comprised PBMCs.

The CDR3 loop reads CAWGGQVNSPLHF. In nucleotides, the CDR3 is TGTGCCTGGGGAGGACAGGTTAATTCACCCCTCCACTTT. The chain carries TRBV30 and TRBJ1-6; 7 nucleotides agree with TRBD1. The germline gives CDR1 GTSNPN, CDR2 SVGIG (reference sequence). This CDR3 has 13 amino acids. After removal of 5 bases from V and 6 bases from J, the junction contained 4 bases not matched to a gene.